Only a few counts were recorded for the clone carrying this T cell receptor (beta chain). These data belong to a study of patients and donors after allogeneic stem cell transplantation. TCRdb called the RT-PCR reads again in MiXCR, with one record for every CDR3 protein. The table lists 200,000 to 250,000 distinct CDR3 sequences, around 40% of them singletons. The sequence was collected from a human donor who was either an allogeneic HSCT recipient or a stem cell or donor lymphocyte infusion donor (not recorded which). It is not recorded whose cells these are; they may come from a transplant donor. The sample taken for sequencing was blood, either unsorted or a sorted T cell fraction (not recorded which).

The DNA for the CDR3 is TGTGCCAGCAGCTTAGTAGGAAGGGGCTGGGGTGGCTACACCTTC. As protein: CASSLVGRGWGGYTF. The chain carries TRBV11-2 and TRBJ1-2, with a possible D match to TRBD1 (5 bases). Germline CDR1 and CDR2: SGHAT and FQNNGV. The germline V and J ends were trimmed by 1 base and 7 bases, with 16 bases remaining between them. This CDR3 is built from 15 residues.